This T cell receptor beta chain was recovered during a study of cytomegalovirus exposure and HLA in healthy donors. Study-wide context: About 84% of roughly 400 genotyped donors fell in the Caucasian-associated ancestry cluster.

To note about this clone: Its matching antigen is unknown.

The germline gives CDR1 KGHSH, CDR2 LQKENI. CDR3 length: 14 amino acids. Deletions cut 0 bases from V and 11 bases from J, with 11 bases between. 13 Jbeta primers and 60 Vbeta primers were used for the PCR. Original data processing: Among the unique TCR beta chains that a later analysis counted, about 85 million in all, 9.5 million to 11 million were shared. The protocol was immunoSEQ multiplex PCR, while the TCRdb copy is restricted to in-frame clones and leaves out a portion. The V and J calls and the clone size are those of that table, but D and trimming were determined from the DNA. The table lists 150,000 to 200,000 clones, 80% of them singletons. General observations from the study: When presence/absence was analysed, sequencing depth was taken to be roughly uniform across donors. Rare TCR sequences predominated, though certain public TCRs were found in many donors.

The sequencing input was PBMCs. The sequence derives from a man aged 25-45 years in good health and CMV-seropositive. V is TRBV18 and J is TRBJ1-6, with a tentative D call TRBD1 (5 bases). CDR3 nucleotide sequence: TGTGCCAGCTCACCACCGGGGGGAACGACACCCCTCCACTTT. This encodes CASSPPGGTTPLHF.